Sequencing of this T cell receptor beta chain was carried out in a study of naive and memory T cell subsets. General observations from the study: Over 90% of naive TCR sequences appeared only once after error correction, unlike memory subsets.

Trimming shortened V by 0 bases and J by 3 bases, and 11 bases separated the two germline ends. The CDR3 runs 15 residues. Germline lookup yields CDR1 LGHDT and CDR2 YNNKEL (reference sequence). This clonotype was seen ten or more times. The target antigen is unknown. The beta constant-region primer was an equimolar mix of two oligonucleotides covering TRBC1 and TRBC2. Ligated cDNA was amplified by four rounds of PCR with nested alpha and beta constant-region primers and SP2. TCRdb itself ran the UMI-ligation and nested PCR reads through MiXCR, one entry per CDR3 protein. The sample lists just over 80,000 distinct CDR3 sequences; 9% were seen once.

The receptor's source is a human donor in good health. The sequenced sample consisted of naive CD8+ T cells from blood. The chain uses TRBV3-1 and TRBJ1-2, with D possibly TRBD1 on 5 matching bases. CDR3 bases: TGTGCCAGCAGCCAAGAAGCAGGGACGGACTATGGCTACACCTTC. Its protein product is CASSQEAGTDYGYTF.